This TCR beta chain was recorded in a study of shared clonotypes between healthy human individuals. General study points: As a rule, naive subsets had a larger estimated richness than memory subsets.

This CDR3 spans 19 amino acids. Germline V gene data show CDR1 as LNHDA and CDR2 as SQIVND (reference sequence). Trimming shortened V by 6 bases and J by 0 bases, and 23 bases separated the two germline ends. In the study's own analysis: Junction-only immunoSEQ sequences carried no quality scores, so filtering differed. Clones were read by immunoSEQ multiplex PCR, and TCRdb kept only the in-frame ones, dropping some. The DNA was the basis for D and trimming; V, J and clone size are from that table. This sample has about 320,000 clones, with around 86% found just once. Comment on this clone: What it recognizes is unknown.

The clonotype was recovered from a man in his late teens or twenties in good health. The V gene is TRBV19, the J gene TRBJ1-4; a possible D gene is TRBD1 (5 bases). Sequenced: memory CD8+ T cells sorted from blood. Subset denoted: CD45RO+ cells pooled with CCR7-negative TemRA cells. The DNA of the CDR3 is TGTGCCAGTAGGTCCGTGGGGTGGGCCGGGACTGCAACTAATGAAAAACTGTTTTTT. Translation gives CASRSVGWAGTATNEKLFF.